These 15 T cell receptor beta chains were sequenced from one sample in a study of blood T cell repertoires in COVID-19. Produced via immunoSEQ multiplex PCR; TCRdb's table is partial and in-frame only. The sample has roughly 260,000 clones, around 82% seen once; the top ten hold over 3.5%. Specimen: peripheral blood. Source of these receptors: a woman between 65 and 79 years old with acute or convalescent COVID-19.

The chain employs TRBV27 and TRBJ1-2; 11 nucleotides align to TRBD1. This CDR3 has 15 amino acids. Germline CDR1 MNHEY, CDR2 SMNVEV (reference sequence). Trimming cost V 4 bases and J 4 bases; bases outside gene matches: 5. This CDR3 is CASSSGQGGFYGYTF. CDR3 DNA: TGTGCCAGCAGTTCGGGACAGGGGGGATTCTATGGCTACACCTTC.

This chain joins TRBV7-6 and TRBJ2-3, with 9 bases matching TRBD1. Per the germline V gene, CDR1 is SGHVS and CDR2 is FNYEAQ. The CDR3 contains 16 residues. V lost 1 base and J lost 3; bases outside the gene matches: 5. The CDR3 protein is CASSLEGQGRTDTQYF. The CDR3 bases are TGTGCCAGCAGCTTAGAGGGACAGGGAAGGACAGATACGCAGTATTTT.

V is TRBV10-3 and J is TRBJ2-5; 14 positions match TRBD2. V dropped 0 bases and J dropped 6; count of bases not matched to a gene: 3. The CDR3 sequence is 16 residues long. Germline V gene lookup returns CDR1 ENHRY and CDR2 SYGVKD. The CDR3 bases are TGTGCCATCAGTGAGTCGACTAGCGGGGGGGCGAAGACCCAGTACTTC. This codes for CAISESTSGGAKTQYF.

J is TRBJ2-3 and V is TRBV28, with TRBD1 matching 9 bases. Germline CDR1 and CDR2: MDHEN and SYDVKM. V trimming: 8 bases; J trimming: 1 base; junction bases outside the gene matches: 10. This CDR3 comprises 16 residues. The CDR3 reads CASSVVGTGRTDTQYF. CDR3 nucleotides: TGTGCCAGCTCTGTTGTCGGGACAGGGCGCACAGATACGCAGTATTTT.

This clone turned up a few times. The rearrangement joins TRBV28 to TRBJ1-1; D uncertain. CDR1 is MDHEN and CDR2 is SYDVKM in the germline V gene. This CDR3 spans 12 amino acids. Trimming removed 7 bases from V and 3 bases from J, with 9 bases in between. This CDR3 reads CASIGGYTEAFF. DNA for the CDR3: TGTGCCAGCATAGGAGGGTACACTGAAGCTTTCTTT. The full variable domain, its missing parts supplied by reference TRBV28 and TRBJ1-1, is DVKVTQSSRYLVKRTGEKVFLECVQDMDHENMFWYRQDPGLGLRLIYFSYDVKMKEKGDIPEGYSVSREKKERFSLILESASTNQTSMYLCASIGGYTEAFFGQGTRLTVV.

This clone has only a few counts. The chain links TRBV4-1 to TRBJ2-2; D is perhaps TRBD1 (6 bases). Germline V gene lookup returns CDR1 MGHRA and CDR2 YSYEKL. The CDR3 runs to 14 residues. The V gene lost 6 bases and the J gene lost 3 bases, with 11 bases spanning the gap. The CDR3 sequence: CASSRQEYTGELFF. CDR3 sequence (DNA): TGCGCCAGCAGTAGACAGGAATACACCGGGGAGCTGTTTTTT.

This clone was seen a handful of times. The V call is TRBV19, the J call TRBJ1-5; TRBD1 aligns across 9 bases. CDR1 is LNHDA and CDR2 is SQIVND in the germline V gene (reference sequence). The CDR3 covers 15 residues. V was clipped by 3 bases and J by 7 bases; unmatched bases: 7. The CDR3 is CASSIWTGEAQPQHF. CDR3 bases: TGTGCCAGTAGTATTTGGACAGGGGAGGCGCAGCCCCAGCATTTT.

The chain combines TRBV11-2 with TRBJ2-5; 9 bases fit TRBD2. CDR3 length: 15 amino acids. V was clipped by 3 bases and J by 1 base; unmatched bases: 3. Germline V gene data show CDR1 as SGHAT and CDR2 as FQNNGV. Here the CDR3 DNA reads TGTGCCAGCAGCTTCAGCGGGGGGCCCCAAGAGACCCAGTACTTC. It codes for CASSFSGGPQETQYF. Variable domain in full (rest from reference TRBV11-2 and TRBJ2-5): EAGVAQSPRYKIIEKRQSVAFWCNPISGHATLYWYQQILGQGPKLLIQFQNNGVVDDSQLPKDRFSAERLKGVDSTLKIQPAKLEDSAVYLCASSFSGGPQETQYFGPGTRLLVL.

The CDR3: CASSQGGQGVMNTEAFF. In DNA form, the CDR3 reads TGTGCCAGCAGCCAAGGGGGCCAAGGAGTAATGAACACTGAAGCTTTCTTT. The chain couples TRBV4-2 to TRBJ1-1, with D possibly matching TRBD1 (5 bases). The V and J ends lost 1 base and 0 bases respectively, with 15 bases between them. The length of the CDR3 is 17 residues. Germline-derived CDR1 and CDR2 are LGHNA and YNFKEQ.

The V and J genes are TRBV19 and TRBJ2-3; TRBD1 is a possible D gene (6 bases). V was trimmed by 5 bases and J by 9 bases, leaving 15 bases between them. The CDR3 runs 13 residues. Germline CDR1 reads LNHDA; CDR2 reads SQIVND (reference sequence). DNA for the CDR3: TGTGCCAGTAGTGTTCAGATGGACAGCACGCAGTATTTT. Its protein product is CASSVQMDSTQYF.

V gene TRBV12-5 combines with J gene TRBJ2-3, with 9 bases aligning to TRBD2. Germline V gene lookup returns CDR1 LGHNT and CDR2 FRNRAP. Losses at the gene ends were 2 bases for V and 3 bases for J; bases not matched to a gene: 3. The CDR3 consists of 15 residues. The DNA of the CDR3 is TGTGCTAGTGGTTTGTCTAGCGGGGTAACAGATACGCAGTATTTT. Amino acid sequence: CASGLSSGVTDTQYF.

The genes are TRBV9 and TRBJ1-4; D unclear. CDR3 length equals 15 residues. Trimming shortened V by 4 bases and J by 6 bases, and 16 bases separated the two germline ends. The germline V gene has CDR1 SGDLS and CDR2 YYNGEE. This CDR3 is CASSPSTFADEKLFF. CDR3 in DNA: TGTGCCAGCAGCCCCTCGACATTTGCCGATGAAAAACTGTTTTTT.

The chain recombines TRBV6-2 or TRBV6-3 with TRBJ1-5, with 8 bases fitting TRBD1. V was clipped by 2 bases and J by 6 bases; unmatched bases: 3. The CDR3 loop spans 14 amino acids. Germline V CDR1 and CDR2: MNHEY, SVGEGT. The CDR3 region is CASSYPGGGQPQHF. CDR3 in DNA: TGTGCCAGCAGTTACCCAGGGGGCGGTCAGCCCCAGCATTTT.

This chain uses TRBV7-9 with TRBJ1-6, with a weak D call TRBD1 (6 bases). CDR1 is SEHNR and CDR2 is FQNEAQ in the germline V gene (reference sequence). The CDR3 length is 15 residues. Trimming removed 5 bases at V and 9 bases at J, with 17 bases between. The CDR3 here is CASSLQTGIGSPLHF. CDR3 DNA sequence: TGTGCCAGCAGCCTACAAACAGGGATCGGTTCACCCCTCCACTTT. Together with reference TRBV7-9 and TRBJ1-6, the CDR3 gives the full variable domain: DTGVSQNPRHKITKRGQNVTFRCDPISEHNRLYWYRQTLGQGPEFLTYFQNEAQLEKSRLLSDRFSAERPKGSFSTLEIQRTEQGDSAMYLCASSLQTGIGSPLHFGNGTRLTVT.

This clone was found a few times. The chain joins TRBV7-6 to TRBJ2-3; TRBD1 aligns across 8 bases. CDR3 length: 15 amino acids. V was pared by 3 bases and J by 1 base, with 3 bases of the junction left unmatched. CDR1 and CDR2 from the germline V gene are SGHVS and FNYEAQ. CDR3 protein: CASSFGQGGTDTQYF. In nucleotides, the CDR3 is TGTGCCAGCAGCTTCGGACAGGGAGGCACAGATACGCAGTATTTT.